This T cell receptor (beta chain) was sequenced in a study of shared clonotypes between healthy human individuals. Study conclusions and caveats: Few donors limited the genetic and exposure-history diversity represented. The expectation was that sequencing depth would affect clonotype sharing among donors.

Concerning this clone: Its antigen is unidentified.

The V gene's germline CDR1 is ENHRY and CDR2 SYGVKD. This CDR3 comprises 13 residues. V was pared by 2 bases and J by 5 bases, with 6 bases between. At a deep level, the assay was run. It was roughly 190 ng DNA, 25,000 to 35,000 T cell genomes, that sorted-subset replicate PCRs used. Some clones are missing from TCRdb's copy, which holds only in-frame ones; the method was immunoSEQ multiplex PCR. This table holds about 380,000 clones, around 96% found once. The receptor was isolated from a man under 40 in good health. The chain employs TRBV10-3 and TRBJ1-4; D may be TRBD1 (5 bases). Sequencing was done on a sample of memory CD8+ T cells sorted from blood. Subset indicated: CD45RO+ cells pooled with CCR7-negative TemRA cells. This CDR3 reads CAISEGDNEKLFF. The CDR3 DNA is TGTGCCATCAGTGAGGGGGACAATGAAAAACTGTTTTTT.